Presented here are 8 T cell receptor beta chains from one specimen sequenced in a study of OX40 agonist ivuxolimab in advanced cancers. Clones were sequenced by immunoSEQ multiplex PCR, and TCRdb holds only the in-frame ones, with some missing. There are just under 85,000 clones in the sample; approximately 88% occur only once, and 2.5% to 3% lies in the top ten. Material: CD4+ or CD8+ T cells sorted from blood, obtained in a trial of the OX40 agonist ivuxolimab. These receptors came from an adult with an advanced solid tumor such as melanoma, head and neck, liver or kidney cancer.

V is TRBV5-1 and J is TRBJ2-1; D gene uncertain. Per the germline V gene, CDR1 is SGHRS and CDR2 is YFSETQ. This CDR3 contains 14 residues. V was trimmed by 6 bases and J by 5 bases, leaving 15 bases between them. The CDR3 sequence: CASKIQSLNNEQFF. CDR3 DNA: TGCGCCAGCAAGATTCAGTCCCTAAACAATGAGCAGTTCTTC.

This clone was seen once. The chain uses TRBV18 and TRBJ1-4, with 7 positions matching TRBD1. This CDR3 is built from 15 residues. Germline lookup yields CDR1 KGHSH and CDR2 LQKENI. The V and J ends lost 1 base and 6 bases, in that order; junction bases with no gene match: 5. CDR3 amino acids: CASSPRTGTDEKLFF. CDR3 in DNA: TGTGCCAGCTCACCACGGACAGGAACAGATGAAAAACTGTTTTTT.

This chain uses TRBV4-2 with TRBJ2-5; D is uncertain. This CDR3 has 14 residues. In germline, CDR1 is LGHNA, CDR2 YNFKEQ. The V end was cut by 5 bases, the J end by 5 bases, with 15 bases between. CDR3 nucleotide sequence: TGTGCCAGCAGCTTCCTCTTATTGGGGGAGACCCAGTACTTC. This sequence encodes CASSFLLLGETQYF.

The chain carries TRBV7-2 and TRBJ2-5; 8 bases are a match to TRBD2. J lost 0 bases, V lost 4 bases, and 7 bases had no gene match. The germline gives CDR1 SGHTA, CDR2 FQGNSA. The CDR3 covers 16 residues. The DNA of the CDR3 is TGTGCCAGCAGCTCCGCGGGGGGAGCGAACCAAGAGACCCAGTACTTC. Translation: CASSSAGGANQETQYF.

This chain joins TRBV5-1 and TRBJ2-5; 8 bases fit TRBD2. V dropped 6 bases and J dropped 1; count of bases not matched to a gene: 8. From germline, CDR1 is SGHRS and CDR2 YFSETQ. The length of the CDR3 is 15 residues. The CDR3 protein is CASISSGGLQETQYF. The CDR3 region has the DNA TGCGCCAGCATTTCGAGCGGGGGCCTCCAAGAGACCCAGTACTTC.

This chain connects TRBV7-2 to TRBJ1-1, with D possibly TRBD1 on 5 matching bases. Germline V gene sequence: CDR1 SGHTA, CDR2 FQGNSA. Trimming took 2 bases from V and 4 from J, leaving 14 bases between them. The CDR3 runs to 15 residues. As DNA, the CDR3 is TGTGCCAGCAGCTTAATTCCCGGGGGAGGCACTGAAGCTTTCTTT. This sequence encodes CASSLIPGGGTEAFF. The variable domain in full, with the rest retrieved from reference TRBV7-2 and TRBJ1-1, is GAGVSQSPSNKVTEKGKDVELRCDPISGHTALYWYRQSLGQGLEFLIYFQGNSAPDKSGLPSDRFSAERTGGSVSTLTIQRTQQEDSAVYLCASSLIPGGGTEAFFGQGTRLTVV.

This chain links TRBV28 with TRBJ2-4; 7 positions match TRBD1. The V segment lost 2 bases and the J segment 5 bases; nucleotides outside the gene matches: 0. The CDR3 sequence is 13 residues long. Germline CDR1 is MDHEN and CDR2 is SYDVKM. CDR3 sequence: CASSLGQENIQYF. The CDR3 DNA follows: TGTGCCAGCAGTTTAGGACAGGAAAACATTCAGTACTTC.

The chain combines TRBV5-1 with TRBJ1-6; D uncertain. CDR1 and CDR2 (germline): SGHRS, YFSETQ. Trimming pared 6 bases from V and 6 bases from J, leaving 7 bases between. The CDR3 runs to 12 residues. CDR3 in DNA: TGCGCCAGCAAAGCTACTAATTCACCCCTCCACTTT. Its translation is CASKATNSPLHF.